The 16 T cell receptor beta chains presented below share a single source sample, sequenced in a study of naive and memory T cell subsets. Two oligonucleotides, mixed equimolar, formed the beta constant-region primer covering TRBC1 and TRBC2. Four rounds of PCR amplified the ligated cDNA using nested alpha and beta constant-region primers plus SP2. TCRdb independently ran MiXCR on the UMI-ligation and nested PCR reads; one entry per CDR3 protein. The sample shows 140,000 to 150,000 distinct CDR3 sequences, under 25% of them seen only once. Study findings and constraints: Naive repertoires, especially CD8, held a few larger clonotypes, possibly memory cells re-expressing CD45RA.

No antigen has been identified for these receptors. Sequenced: naive CD4+ T cells from blood. These TCRs come from a human donor in good health.

This CDR3 reads CASSLAGVPEAFF. The CDR3 DNA follows: TGTGCCAGCAGCTTAGCAGGGGTTCCTGAAGCTTTCTTT. The V gene is TRBV7-2, the J gene TRBJ1-1, with D possibly TRBD1 on 5 matching bases. CDR3 size: 13 residues. V was clipped by 0 bases and J by 6 bases, with 8 bases between them. Germline-derived CDR1 and CDR2 are SGHTA and FQGNSA.

This clonotype was seen a handful of times. The junction does not match germline at one end; this may be a read error. The chain carries TRBV12-5 and TRBJ2-1; 7 bases fit TRBD2. Germline V gene data show CDR1 as LGHNT and CDR2 as FRNRAP. The CDR3 is 15 residues long. The CDR3 here is CASALALAGVGEQFF. The CDR3 DNA sequence: TGTGCTAGTGCTTTGGCTTTGGCGGGAGTTGGCGAGCAGTTCTTC.

The chain recombines TRBV7-2 with TRBJ1-2, with D uncertain. Germline V gene lookup returns CDR1 SGHTA and CDR2 FQGNSA. V shed 2 bases and J shed 0 bases, with 7 bases lying between them. This CDR3 region has 14 residues. The CDR3 bases are TGTGCCAGCAGCTTAAATCCGGCTAACTATGGCTACACCTTC. It is translated as CASSLNPANYGYTF.

The chain employs TRBV20-1 and TRBJ2-1, with 14 bases identical to TRBD2. The J segment lost 6 bases and the V segment lost 6 bases, leaving 4 bases of the junction unmatched. CDR1 and CDR2 (germline): DFQATT, SNEGSKA (reference sequence). The CDR3 contains 14 residues. The CDR3 here is CSAPTSGRGNEQFF. CDR3 nucleotide sequence: TGCAGTGCGCCGACTAGCGGGAGGGGCAATGAGCAGTTCTTC.

The V call is TRBV7-6, the J call TRBJ2-7; 12 bases fit TRBD2. The junction had 5 bases not matched to a gene; V was cut back by 5 bases and J by 3 bases. In germline, CDR1 is SGHVS, CDR2 FNYEAQ. This CDR3 spans 15 amino acids. CDR3 sequence reads: CASSRTSGTYYEQYF. The CDR3 DNA sequence: TGTGCCAGCAGCAGGACTAGCGGGACCTACTACGAGCAGTACTTC.

This clonotype was counted only a few times. This chain connects TRBV20-1 to TRBJ2-3; 9 bases are shared with TRBD2. Losses at the gene ends were 3 bases for V and 2 bases for J; bases not matched to a gene: 6. The CDR3 runs 15 residues. The germline V gene encodes CDR1 DFQATT and CDR2 SNEGSKA (reference sequence). CDR3 sequence reads: CSASPLAGITDTQYF. The CDR3 DNA reads TGCAGTGCTAGTCCACTAGCGGGCATCACAGATACGCAGTATTTT.

This chain links TRBV27 with TRBJ2-7; possible D gene TRBD1, 5 bases. The germline V gene encodes CDR1 MNHEY and CDR2 SMNVEV (reference sequence). The CDR3 consists of 14 residues. V shed 5 bases and J shed 4 bases, with 15 bases lying between them. DNA for the CDR3: TGTGCCAGCAGTATCCAGGGCCCTCAATACGAGCAGTACTTC. It is translated as CASSIQGPQYEQYF.

The chain joins TRBV6-5 to TRBJ1-5, with 8 positions matching TRBD1. CDR3 length equals 15 residues. Germline V lookup: CDR1 MNHEY, CDR2 SVGAGI. The V segment lost 5 bases and the J segment 2 bases; nucleotides outside the gene matches: 5. The CDR3 nucleotides are TGTGCCAGCAGTCCGGACAGGGCGGGCAATCAGCCCCAGCATTTT. This sequence encodes CASSPDRAGNQPQHF.

This clonotype was seen many times. V and J are TRBV29-1 and TRBJ1-1; perhaps TRBD1 as D (5 bases). V was pared by 1 base and J by 3 bases, with 12 bases between. There are 14 residues in the CDR3. Germline V gives CDR1 SQVTM, CDR2 ANQGSEA. CDR3 protein: CSVEGTQGHTEAFF. As DNA, the CDR3 is TGCAGCGTTGAAGGAACCCAGGGTCACACTGAAGCTTTCTTT.

V and J are TRBV7-6 and TRBJ2-1; D may be TRBD2 (5 bases). Between the trimmed V and J ends, which lost 0 bases and 8 bases, there was a span of 20 bases. Germline CDR1 and CDR2: SGHVS and FNYEAQ. This CDR3 comprises 17 residues. The CDR3 is CASSLALFRTAGHEQFF. In DNA, the CDR3 is TGTGCCAGCAGCTTAGCGTTGTTTAGGACTGCGGGTCATGAGCAGTTCTTC. The whole variable domain, remainder taken from reference TRBV7-6 and TRBJ2-1, is GAGVSQSPRYKVTKRGQDVALRCDPISGHVSLYWYRQALGQGPEFLTYFNYEAQQDKSGLPNDRFSAERPEGSISTLTIQRTEQRDSAMYRCASSLALFRTAGHEQFFGPGTRLTVL.

This clonotype was recorded a few times. The chain uses TRBV11-1 and TRBJ2-1; no clear D gene. Looked up from germline, CDR1 is SGHAT and CDR2 is FQDESV (reference sequence). Trimming removed 2 bases at V and 0 bases at J, with 8 bases between. CDR3 size: 15 residues. CDR3 sequence reads: CASSLQVFSYNEQFF. DNA for the CDR3: TGTGCCAGCAGCTTACAAGTTTTCTCCTACAATGAGCAGTTCTTC.

The J gene is TRBJ2-4, the V gene TRBV12-3 or TRBV12-4; unclear D gene. The CDR3 is 16 amino acids. V was cut by 5 bases and J by 1 base, with 15 bases left in between. For the CDR3, the DNA is TGTGCCAGCAGTGTCGTTGGGGTGGGGGCCAAAAACATTCAGTACTTC. As protein: CASSVVGVGAKNIQYF.

The rearrangement uses TRBV12-3 or TRBV12-4 and TRBJ2-1, with 12 bases matching TRBD2. V lost 5 bases to trimming and J lost 0 bases; unmatched junction nucleotides: 5. The CDR3 extends over 17 amino acids. CDR3: CASSPGLAGSSYNEQFF. CDR3 sequence (DNA): TGTGCCAGCAGTCCCGGACTAGCGGGAAGCTCCTACAATGAGCAGTTCTTC.

This clonotype has only a few counts. The rearrangement joins TRBV27 to TRBJ1-1; 7 bases align to TRBD1. V lost 6 bases and J lost 0; bases outside the gene matches: 7. The V gene's germline CDR1 is MNHEY and CDR2 SMNVEV (reference sequence). The CDR3 has 15 amino acids. In nucleotides, the CDR3 is TGTGCCAGCAGGCCGACAGGGAGAATGAACACTGAAGCTTTCTTT. Translation gives CASRPTGRMNTEAFF.

This chain links TRBV6-5 with TRBJ2-3, with a weak D call TRBD1 (6 bases). Germline values: CDR1 MNHEY, CDR2 SVGAGI. The CDR3 spans 17 residues. V was pared by 4 bases and J by 2 bases, with 19 bases between. The CDR3 DNA sequence: TGTGCCAGCAGTTCTCGGCCCCCGGGACAACTCACAGATACGCAGTATTTT. It is translated as CASSSRPPGQLTDTQYF.

The V call is TRBV19, the J call TRBJ2-4; D possibly corresponds to TRBD1 (6 bases). The germline V gene encodes CDR1 LNHDA and CDR2 SQIVND (reference sequence). The CDR3 extends over 13 amino acids. Deletions cut 8 bases from V and 7 bases from J, with 15 bases between. CDR3 in amino acids: CASVGQSRNIQYF. Here the CDR3 DNA reads TGTGCCAGTGTAGGACAGTCTCGGAACATTCAGTACTTC. Supplemented by reference TRBV19 and TRBJ2-4, the full variable domain reads DGGITQSPKYLFRKEGQNVTLSCEQNLNHDAMYWYRQDPGQGLRLIYYSQIVNDFQKGDIAEGYSVSREKKESFPLTVTSAQKNPTAFYLCASVGQSRNIQYFGAGTRLSVL.